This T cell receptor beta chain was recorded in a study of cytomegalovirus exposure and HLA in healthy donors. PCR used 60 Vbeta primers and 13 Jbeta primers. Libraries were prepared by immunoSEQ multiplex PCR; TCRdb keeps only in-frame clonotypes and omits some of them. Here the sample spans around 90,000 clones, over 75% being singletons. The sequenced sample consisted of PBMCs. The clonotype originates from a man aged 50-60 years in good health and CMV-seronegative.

The CDR3 coding sequence is TGCAGTGCTCGGCGGGAGTACGAGCAGTACTTC. This gives the protein CSARREYEQYF. The chain has TRBV20-1 and TRBJ2-7, with TRBD2 identical over 7 bases. Per germline, CDR1 DFQATT and CDR2 SNEGSKA (reference sequence). After removal of 5 bases from V and 4 bases from J, the junction contained 2 bases not matched to a gene. The CDR3 is made up of 11 amino acids.